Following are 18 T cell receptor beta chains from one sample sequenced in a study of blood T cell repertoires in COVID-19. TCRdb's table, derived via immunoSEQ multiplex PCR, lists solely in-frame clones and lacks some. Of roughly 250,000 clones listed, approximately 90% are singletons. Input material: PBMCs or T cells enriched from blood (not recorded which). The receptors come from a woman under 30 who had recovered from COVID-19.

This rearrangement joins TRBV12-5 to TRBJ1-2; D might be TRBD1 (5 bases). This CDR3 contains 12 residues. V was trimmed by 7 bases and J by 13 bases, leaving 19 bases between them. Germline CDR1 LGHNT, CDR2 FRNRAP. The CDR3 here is CASDPDRPNITF. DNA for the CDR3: TGTGCTAGTGATCCCGACAGACCGAATATCACCTTC.

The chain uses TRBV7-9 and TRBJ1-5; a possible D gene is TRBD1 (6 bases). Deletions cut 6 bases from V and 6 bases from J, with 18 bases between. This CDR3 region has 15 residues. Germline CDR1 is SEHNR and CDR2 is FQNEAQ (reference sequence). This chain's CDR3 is CASSPDRFGSQPQHF. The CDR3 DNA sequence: TGTGCCAGCAGTCCCGACAGGTTTGGAAGTCAGCCCCAGCATTTT.

CDR3 protein: CASSIPGLEETQYF. As DNA, the CDR3 is TGTGCCAGTAGTATTCCGGGACTTGAAGAGACCCAGTACTTC. V and J are TRBV6-5 and TRBJ2-5, with a possible D match to TRBD2 (6 bases). CDR1 is MNHEY and CDR2 is SVGAGI in the germline V gene. The CDR3 sequence is 14 residues long. Trimming pared 9 bases from V and 3 bases from J, leaving 17 bases between.

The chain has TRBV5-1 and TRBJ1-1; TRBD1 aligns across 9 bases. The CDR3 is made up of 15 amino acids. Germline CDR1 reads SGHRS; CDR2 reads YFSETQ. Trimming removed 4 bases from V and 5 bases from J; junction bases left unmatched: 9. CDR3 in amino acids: CASSPGSGTGTEAFF. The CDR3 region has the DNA TGCGCCAGCAGCCCCGGGTCAGGGACAGGGACTGAAGCTTTCTTT.

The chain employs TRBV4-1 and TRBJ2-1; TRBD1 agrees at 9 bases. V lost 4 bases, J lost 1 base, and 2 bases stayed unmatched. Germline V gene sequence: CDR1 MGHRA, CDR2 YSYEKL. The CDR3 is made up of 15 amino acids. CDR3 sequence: CASSPDRGSYNEQFF. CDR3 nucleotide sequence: TGCGCCAGCAGCCCGGACAGGGGTTCCTACAATGAGCAGTTCTTC.

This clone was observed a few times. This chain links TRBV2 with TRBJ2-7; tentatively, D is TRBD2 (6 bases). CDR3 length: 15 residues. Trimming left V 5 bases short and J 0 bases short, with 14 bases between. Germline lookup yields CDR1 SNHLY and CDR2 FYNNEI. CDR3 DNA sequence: TGTGCCAGCAGTCCCCGGGGGATAGCCTCCTACGAGCAGTACTTC. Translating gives CASSPRGIASYEQYF. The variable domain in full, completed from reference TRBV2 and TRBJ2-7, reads EPEVTQTPSHQVTQMGQEVILRCVPISNHLYFYWYRQILGQKVEFLVSFYNNEISEKSEIFDDQFSVERPDGSNFTLKIRSTKLEDSAMYFCASSPRGIASYEQYFGPGTRLTVT.

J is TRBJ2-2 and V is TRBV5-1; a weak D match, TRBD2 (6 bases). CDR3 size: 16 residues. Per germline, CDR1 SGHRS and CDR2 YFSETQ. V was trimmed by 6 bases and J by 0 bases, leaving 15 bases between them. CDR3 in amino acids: CASNYGLAPNTGELFF. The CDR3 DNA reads TGCGCCAGCAACTACGGCCTAGCGCCGAACACCGGGGAGCTGTTTTTT. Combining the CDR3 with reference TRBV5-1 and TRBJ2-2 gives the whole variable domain KAGVTQTPRYLIKTRGQQVTLSCSPISGHRSVSWYQQTPGQGLQFLFEYFSETQRNKGNFPGRFSGRQFSNSRSEMNVSTLELGDSALYLCASNYGLAPNTGELFFGEGSRLTVL.

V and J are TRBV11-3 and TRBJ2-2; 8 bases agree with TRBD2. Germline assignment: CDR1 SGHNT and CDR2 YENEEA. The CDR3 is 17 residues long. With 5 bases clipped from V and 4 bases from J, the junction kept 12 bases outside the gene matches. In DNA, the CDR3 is TGTGCCAGCAGCCTAGCCGTGGCGGGGGGCCCCACCGGGGAGCTGTTTTTT. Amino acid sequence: CASSLAVAGGPTGELFF.

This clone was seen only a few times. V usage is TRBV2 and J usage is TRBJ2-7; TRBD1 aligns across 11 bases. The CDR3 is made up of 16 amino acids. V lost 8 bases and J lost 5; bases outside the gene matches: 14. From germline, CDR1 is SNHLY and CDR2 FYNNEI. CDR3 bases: TGTGCCAGCTTCCCGGGAGGGGGACAGGGGGGAAACGAGCAGTACTTC. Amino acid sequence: CASFPGGGQGGNEQYF.

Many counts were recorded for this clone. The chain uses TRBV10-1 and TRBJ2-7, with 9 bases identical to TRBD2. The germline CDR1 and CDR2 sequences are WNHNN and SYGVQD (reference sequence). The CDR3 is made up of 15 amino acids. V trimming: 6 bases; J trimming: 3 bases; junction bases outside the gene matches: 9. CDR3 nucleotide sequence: TGCGCCAGCAGCGATACCGGGACTAGCATCTACGAGCAGTACTTC. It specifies CASSDTGTSIYEQYF.

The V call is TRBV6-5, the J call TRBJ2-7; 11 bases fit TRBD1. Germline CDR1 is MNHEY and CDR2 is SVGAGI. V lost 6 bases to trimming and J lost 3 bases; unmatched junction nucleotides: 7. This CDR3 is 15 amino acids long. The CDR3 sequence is CASSKRTGGGYEQYF. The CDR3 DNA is TGTGCCAGCAGCAAGCGGACAGGGGGCGGCTACGAGCAGTACTTC.

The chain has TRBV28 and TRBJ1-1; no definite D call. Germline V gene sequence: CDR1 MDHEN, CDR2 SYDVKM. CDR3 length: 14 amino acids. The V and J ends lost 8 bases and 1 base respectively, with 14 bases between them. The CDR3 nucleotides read TGTGCCAGCCTGGACGAGGGCCCGAACACTGAAGCTTTCTTT. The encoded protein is CASLDEGPNTEAFF.

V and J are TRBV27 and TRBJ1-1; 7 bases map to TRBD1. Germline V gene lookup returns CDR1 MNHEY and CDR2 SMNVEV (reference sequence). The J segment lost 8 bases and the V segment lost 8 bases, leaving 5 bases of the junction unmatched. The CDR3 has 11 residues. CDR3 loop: CASRDSYEAFF. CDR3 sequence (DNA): TGTGCCAGCCGGGACAGCTACGAAGCTTTCTTT.

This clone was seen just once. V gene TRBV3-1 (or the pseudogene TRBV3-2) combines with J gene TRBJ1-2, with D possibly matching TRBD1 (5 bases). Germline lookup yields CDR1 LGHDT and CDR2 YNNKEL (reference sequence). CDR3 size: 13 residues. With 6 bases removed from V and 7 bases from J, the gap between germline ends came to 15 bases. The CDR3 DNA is TGTGCCAGCAGGCAAACTCAGGGTGGTGGCTACACCTTC. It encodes CASRQTQGGGYTF.

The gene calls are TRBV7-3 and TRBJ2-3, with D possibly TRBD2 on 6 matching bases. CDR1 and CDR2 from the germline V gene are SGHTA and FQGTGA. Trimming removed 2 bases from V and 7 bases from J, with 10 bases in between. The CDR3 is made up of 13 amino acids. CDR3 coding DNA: TGTGCCAGCAGCTTAGGCGGGATGAATACGCAGTATTTT. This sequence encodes CASSLGGMNTQYF.

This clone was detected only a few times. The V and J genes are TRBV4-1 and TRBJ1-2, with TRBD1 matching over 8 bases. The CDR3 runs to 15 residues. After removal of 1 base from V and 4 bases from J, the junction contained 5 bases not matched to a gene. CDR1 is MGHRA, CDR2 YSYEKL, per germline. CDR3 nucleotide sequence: TGCGCCAGCAGCCAAGTTTCGGGACAGGCCTATGGCTACACCTTC. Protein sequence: CASSQVSGQAYGYTF.

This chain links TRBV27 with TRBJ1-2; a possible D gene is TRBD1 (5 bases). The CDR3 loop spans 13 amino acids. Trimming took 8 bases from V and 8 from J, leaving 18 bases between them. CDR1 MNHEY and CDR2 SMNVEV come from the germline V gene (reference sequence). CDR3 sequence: CASGSRQGGGYTF. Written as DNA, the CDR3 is TGTGCCAGCGGGAGCCGGCAGGGAGGCGGCTACACCTTC.

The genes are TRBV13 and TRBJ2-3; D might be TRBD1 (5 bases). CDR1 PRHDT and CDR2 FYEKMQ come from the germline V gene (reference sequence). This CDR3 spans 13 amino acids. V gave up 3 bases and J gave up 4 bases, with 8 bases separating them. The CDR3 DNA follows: TGTGCCAGCAGCTTTAAGGGGTCAGATACGCAGTATTTT. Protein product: CASSFKGSDTQYF.